Following are 23 T cell receptor beta chains from one sample sequenced in a study of memory CD4+ T cells and cytomegalovirus serostatus. Produced via immunoSEQ multiplex PCR; TCRdb's table is partial and in-frame only. The sample has around 99,000 clones, under 90% seen once; the top ten hold 3.6%. The sort gate was single viable CD3+CD4+CD8-CD45RO+ cells for memory CD4+ T cells. The sample comprised memory CD4+ T cells from blood. The receptors originated from an adult in good health and CMV-seropositive.

This clone came up once. This chain connects TRBV5-6 to TRBJ2-3; D is perhaps TRBD2 (5 bases). CDR1 is SGHDT and CDR2 is YYEEEE in the germline V gene. Trimming stripped 1 base from V and 2 bases from J, with 14 bases between. This CDR3 is 16 amino acids long. The CDR3 protein is CASSLSGGYFTDTQYF. As DNA, the CDR3 is TGTGCCAGCAGCTTGTCGGGCGGGTACTTCACAGATACGCAGTATTTT.

This chain links TRBV20-1 with TRBJ2-7; D not resolved. This CDR3 has 10 amino acids. The germline CDR1 and CDR2 sequences are DFQATT and SNEGSKA (reference sequence). V was clipped by 0 bases and J by 6 bases, with 3 bases between them. The CDR3 loop reads CSARDSEQYF. CDR3 nucleotide sequence: TGCAGTGCTAGAGACTCCGAGCAGTACTTC.

The V gene is TRBV29-1, the J gene TRBJ2-1; D is unclear. CDR1 SQVTM and CDR2 ANQGSEA come from the germline V gene. V dropped 5 bases and J dropped 6 bases, with 14 bases sitting between them. This CDR3 is 13 amino acids long. In DNA form, the CDR3 reads TGCAGCGTTAGATCGTCCAGCCCCAATGAGCAGTTCTTC. Its translation is CSVRSSSPNEQFF.

The chain combines TRBV19 with TRBJ2-1; D tentatively reads TRBD1 or TRBD2 (6 bases each). The CDR3 length is 13 residues. Germline values: CDR1 LNHDA, CDR2 SQIVND (reference sequence). V was cut by 8 bases and J by 8 bases, with 16 bases left in between. For the CDR3, the DNA is TGTGCCAGTGAAGACAGGCCGGGGGATGAGCAGTTCTTC. It encodes CASEDRPGDEQFF.

The chain combines TRBV7-8 with TRBJ1-2; no clear D. The CDR3 is 18 amino acids. Germline V lookup: CDR1 SGHVS, CDR2 FQNEAQ. V was cut by 5 bases and J by 1 base, with 23 bases left in between. Here the CDR3 reads CASSPLRLGLFINYGYTF. The CDR3 region has the DNA TGTGCCAGCAGCCCTCTGCGGTTGGGCCTATTTATTAACTATGGCTACACCTTC.

DNA of the CDR3: TGTGCCAGCAGCCGACAGGGGATGGAGTTCTTC. It codes for CASSRQGMEFF. The chain couples TRBV28 to TRBJ2-1, with TRBD1 matching 8 bases. The CDR3 contains 11 residues. Germline lookup yields CDR1 MDHEN and CDR2 SYDVKM. The V and J ends lost 6 bases and 14 bases, in that order; junction bases with no gene match: 6.

This clone was seen only once. The chain uses TRBV6-1 and TRBJ2-2; TRBD1 agrees at 10 bases. CDR3 length equals 15 residues. Germline assignment: CDR1 MNHNS and CDR2 SASEGT. J lost 1 base, V lost 7 bases, and 3 bases had no gene match. The CDR3 reads CASTGQGQNTGELFF. The CDR3 nucleotides read TGTGCCAGCACGGGACAGGGGCAGAACACCGGGGAGCTGTTTTTT.

The chain combines TRBV5-1 with TRBJ1-1; 10 bases are a match to TRBD1. The ends lost 4 bases at V and 10 bases at J; junction bases unmatched: 10. The CDR3 spans 14 residues. CDR1 and CDR2 from the germline V gene are SGHRS and YFSETQ. The CDR3 nucleotides read TGCGCCAGCAGCATGTTGACAGGGGGCAGTAGAGCTTTCTTT. Its translation: CASSMLTGGSRAFF.

This chain links TRBV14 with TRBJ1-1; 7 bases align to TRBD1. The V gene end was trimmed by 5 bases and the J gene end by 2 bases; junction bases not matched to a gene: 2. From germline, CDR1 is SGHDN and CDR2 FVKESK. This CDR3 is built from 13 residues. The CDR3 here is CASSWDRNTEAFF. DNA for the CDR3: TGTGCCAGCAGCTGGGACAGAAACACTGAAGCTTTCTTT.

V is TRBV4-3 and J is TRBJ2-2; TRBD2 matches 7 bases. Germline V lookup: CDR1 LGHNA, CDR2 YSLEER. The trim removed 1 base at V and 3 bases at J, leaving 5 bases unmatched. The CDR3 spans 16 residues. The CDR3 spells CASSQGGGVDTGELFF. CDR3 bases: TGCGCCAGCAGCCAAGGGGGAGGGGTGGACACCGGGGAGCTGTTTTTT.

The chain has TRBV5-6 and TRBJ1-1, with D maybe TRBD1 (6 bases). V lost 4 bases to trimming and J lost 1 base, with 17 bases between them. Germline lookup yields CDR1 SGHDT and CDR2 YYEEEE. This CDR3 region has 16 residues. The CDR3 reads CASSPRIGQRNTEAFF. DNA for the CDR3: TGTGCCAGCAGCCCACGAATAGGACAGCGGAACACTGAAGCTTTCTTT. Combining the CDR3 with reference TRBV5-6 and TRBJ1-1 gives the whole variable domain DAGVTQSPTHLIKTRGQQVTLRCSPKSGHDTVSWYQQALGQGPQFIFQYYEEEERQRGNFPDRFSGHQFPNYSSELNVNALLLGDSALYLCASSPRIGQRNTEAFFGQGTRLTVV.

The chain carries TRBV5-5 and TRBJ2-5; a possible D gene is TRBD2 (6 bases). CDR1 is SGHKS and CDR2 is YYEKEE in the germline V gene (reference sequence). Between the trimmed V and J ends, which lost 1 base and 4 bases, there was a span of 23 bases. The CDR3 consists of 18 residues. CDR3 DNA: TGTGCCAGCAGCTTGTCGGGAGCCTCCGTCTCAGGAGTAGAGACCCAGTACTTC. Its translation: CASSLSGASVSGVETQYF.

The chain is built from TRBV27 and TRBJ1-3; tentatively, D is TRBD1 (6 bases). V was pared by 0 bases and J by 0 bases, with 9 bases between. Germline V lookup: CDR1 MNHEY, CDR2 SMNVEV (reference sequence). This CDR3 spans 16 amino acids. CDR3 residues: CASSLSRGGSGNTIYF. For the CDR3, the DNA is TGTGCCAGCAGTTTATCCCGAGGGGGCTCTGGAAACACCATATATTTT.

This clone has just one count. The V gene is TRBV6-5, the J gene TRBJ2-3; possibly TRBD2 for D (7 bases). In germline, CDR1 is MNHEY, CDR2 SVGAGI. CDR3 length: 15 amino acids. The V gene lost 6 bases and the J gene lost 2 bases, with 15 bases spanning the gap. The CDR3 nucleotides are TGTGCCAGCAGACCCGAGGGGGGGCACACAGATACGCAGTATTTT. It yields the protein CASRPEGGHTDTQYF.

The chain links TRBV5-4 to TRBJ1-1; D is unclear. The V gene's germline CDR1 is SGHNT and CDR2 YYREEE (reference sequence). The V end was cut by 0 bases, the J end by 6 bases, with 18 bases between. CDR3 length equals 16 residues. CDR3 DNA sequence: TGTGCCAGCAGCTTGGCCACAACCCGGACTTTGGCTGAAGCTTTCTTT. As protein: CASSLATTRTLAEAFF.

The V call is TRBV10-1, the J call TRBJ1-4; D remains unclear. The CDR3 is 13 amino acids. Germline V gives CDR1 WNHNN, CDR2 SYGVQD (reference sequence). V lost 0 bases to trimming and J lost 10 bases, with 9 bases between them. The CDR3 region has the DNA TGCGCCAGCAGTGAGTCCGGGGTTGGAAAACTGTTTTTT. Translated: CASSESGVGKLFF.

This chain uses TRBV9 with TRBJ1-4; no reliable D call. The CDR3 extends over 16 amino acids. Germline CDR1 is SGDLS and CDR2 is YYNGEE. The germline V and J ends were trimmed by 4 bases and 8 bases, with 21 bases remaining between them. The CDR3 bases are TGTGCCAGCAGCTCCGGGCGGGTGGGCCCCTGGGAAAAACTGTTTTTT. Protein sequence: CASSSGRVGPWEKLFF.

This clone was observed a few times. The chain carries TRBV4-2 and TRBJ1-4; 7 bases map to TRBD1. Trimming removed 4 bases from V and 5 bases from J; junction bases left unmatched: 7. Per germline, CDR1 LGHNA and CDR2 YNFKEQ. This CDR3 has 15 amino acids. The CDR3 DNA reads as TGTGCCAGCAGCCTTACCCCGACAGGGAATGAAAAACTGTTTTTT. Residues: CASSLTPTGNEKLFF.

This chain links TRBV7-2 with TRBJ1-1; D is undetermined. V was pared by 2 bases and J by 1 base, with 5 bases between. Germline assignment: CDR1 SGHTA and CDR2 FQGNSA. There are 13 residues in the CDR3. CDR3 sequence reads: CASSLFQNTEAFF. The CDR3 nucleotides are TGTGCCAGCAGCTTATTTCAGAACACTGAAGCTTTCTTT.

The chain couples TRBV7-2 to TRBJ2-2, with 9 bases fitting TRBD1. This CDR3 contains 15 residues. Germline CDR1 SGHTA, CDR2 FQGNSA. Trimming removed 4 bases from V and 6 bases from J; junction bases left unmatched: 6. CDR3 DNA sequence: TGTGCCAGCAGCTACCGGGACAGGGATTCCGGGGAGCTGTTTTTT. It specifies CASSYRDRDSGELFF.

This chain connects TRBV5-1 to TRBJ2-3; D is uncertain. Trimming removed 5 bases at V and 5 bases at J, with 12 bases between. Germline V gene lookup returns CDR1 SGHRS and CDR2 YFSETQ. CDR3 length: 13 residues. This CDR3 is CASSSGLQDTQYF. The CDR3 nucleotides read TGCGCCAGCAGTTCGGGCCTTCAAGATACGCAGTATTTT.

This clone showed up just once. This chain connects TRBV6-6 to TRBJ1-5; D call uncertain. V was clipped by 2 bases and J by 2 bases, with 7 bases between them. Germline V gives CDR1 MNHNY, CDR2 SVGAGI (reference sequence). This CDR3 comprises 14 residues. In DNA, the CDR3 is TGTGCCAGCAGTTACGGGGATGGCAATCAGCCCCAGCATTTT. Translation: CASSYGDGNQPQHF.

The V call is TRBV29-1, the J call TRBJ1-3; D unclear. CDR1 and CDR2 (germline): SQVTM, ANQGSEA. With 2 bases removed from V and 0 bases from J, the gap between germline ends came to 11 bases. This CDR3 is 15 amino acids long. Here the CDR3 reads CSVEFGLSSGNTIYF. The CDR3, as DNA: TGCAGCGTTGAATTTGGGCTTAGCTCTGGAAACACCATATATTTT.